The subject of this entry is one T cell receptor (beta chain). What it binds is not known. Using viral peptide pools, the ViraFEST assay grew out antigen-specific CD4+ T cells prior to sequencing. Subsequent to a culture period of about ten days, CD4+ T cells were isolated. Participants were vaccinated with two doses of either the BNT162b2 or mRNA-1273 vaccine. No vaccinee had earlier SARS-CoV-2 infection, and nucleocapsid antibodies were negative. The authors replaced half the medium with IL-2 medium on days 3 and 7. V was trimmed by 5 bases and J by 2 bases, leaving 13 bases between them. Germline V gene lookup returns CDR1 SGHVS and CDR2 FQNEAQ. The CDR3 has 15 residues. Produced via immunoSEQ multiplex PCR; TCRdb's table is partial and in-frame only. The sample shows more than 50,000 clones, roughly 76% of them seen only once. The data belong to a study of vaccination effects on CD4 cells after COVID-19. General study points: Long after vaccination, the clones induced by infection and by vaccine shrank markedly in size.

This chain joins TRBV7-8 and TRBJ1-5, with a possible D match to TRBD1 (6 bases). Sequenced material: CD4+ T cells from PBMCs cultured with HCoV-OC43 spike peptides, taken after COVID-19 vaccination. The subset is: HCoV-OC43 spike overlapping peptide pool stimulation. The clonotype was recovered from a human donor who received a COVID-19 vaccine. CDR3 sequence (DNA): TGTGCCAGCAGCCACGACAGGCCTGGCAATCAGCCCCAGCATTTT. Translating gives CASSHDRPGNQPQHF.